This T cell receptor beta chain was sequenced for a study of blood T cells in healthy people across ages. Study information: Researchers report that template switching captured about one barcoded beta molecule per two T cells.

The CDR3 totals 13 residues. CDR1 is SQVTM and CDR2 is ANQGSEA in the germline V gene. Notes on this clonotype: Its antigen is not identified. A clone one base away is much larger, so this may be a read error.

General study points: Roughly linear declines in TCR beta diversity per million T cells occurred with age.

Sample-barcoded 5' priming and a J-beta primer mix drove a second PCR of about 7 to 12 cycles. A template-switch adaptor that had 12 random nucleotides put a tag on each cDNA molecule. TCRdb reanalysed the 5' RACE reads using MiXCR and keeps one entry per CDR3 protein. The sample has around 1,700,000 distinct CDR3 sequences; 28% are singletons. Per sample, extraction of total RNA gave at least 5.5 micrograms in every case. The source is a woman aged 25 to 39 in good health. Sequencing was done on a sample of blood. The chain is built from TRBV29-1 and TRBJ1-1, with D possibly TRBD1 on 6 matching bases. CDR3 amino acids: CSAGAQMNAEAFF. DNA for the CDR3: TGCAGCGCAGGGGCGCAGATGAACGCTGAAGCTTTCTTT. Combining the CDR3 with reference TRBV29-1 and TRBJ1-1 gives the whole variable domain SAVISQKPSRDICQRGTSLTIQCQVDSQVTMMFWYRQQPGQSLTLIATANQGSEATYESGFVIDKFPISRPNLTFSTLTVSNMSPEDSSIYLCSAGAQMNAEAFFGQGTRLTVV.